One and the same sample provided the 27 T cell receptor beta chains below, sequenced in a study of CD8+ T cells in alopecia areata. Regarding treatment: oral pan-JAK inhibitor, 5-10 mg twice daily. cDNA prepared by RNA extraction and subsequent reverse transcription served as the template for sequencing. TCRdb's copy holds only in-frame clones and misses some; the assay was immunoSEQ multiplex PCR. The data contain roughly 210,000 clones, approximately 40% of them seen just once; the ten biggest clones take up about 2.4%. Sequencing used CD4+ T cells sorted from blood, obtained around week 37, from a patient treated with tofacitinib. The receptors here all came from a human donor with alopecia areata.

This chain uses TRBV2 with TRBJ1-2, with 9 bases lining up with TRBD1. Trimming cost V 4 bases and J 8 bases; bases outside gene matches: 8. CDR1 is SNHLY and CDR2 is FYNNEI in the germline V gene. The CDR3 runs 14 residues. In nucleotides, the CDR3 is TGTGCCAGCAGTGTTACGGGACAGGGACAGGGCTACACCTTC. Protein: CASSVTGQGQGYTF.

V gene TRBV4-1 combines with J gene TRBJ2-7; D not certain. The CDR3 covers 15 residues. V lost 0 bases and J lost 3, with 12 bases in between. Germline assignment: CDR1 MGHRA and CDR2 YSYEKL. CDR3 DNA: TGCGCCAGCAGCCAAGATAGGAACAGTGGCTACGAGCAGTACTTC. Translating it yields CASSQDRNSGYEQYF.

This chain uses TRBV5-6 with TRBJ2-4, with D possibly called TRBD1 or TRBD2 (5 bases each). The germline V gene has CDR1 SGHDT and CDR2 YYEEEE. CDR3 length: 18 residues. V shed 0 bases and J shed 0 bases, with 16 bases lying between them. CDR3 nucleotide sequence: TGTGCCAGCAGCTTGGCGGGTCCGGGACCCCTAGCCAAAAACATTCAGTACTTC. It translates to CASSLAGPGPLAKNIQYF.

This clone came up a few times. The CDR3 protein is CASGSSPDTQYF. As DNA, the CDR3 is TGTGCCAGCGGATCTAGTCCAGATACGCAGTATTTT. This sequence joins TRBV25-1 and TRBJ2-3; D not certain. Germline V gene data show CDR1 as MGHDK and CDR2 as SYGVNS. Deletions cut 8 bases from V and 4 bases from J, with 10 bases between. CDR3 length: 12 residues.

This chain links TRBV7-2 with TRBJ2-1; TRBD2 aligns across 7 bases. Germline V gives CDR1 SGHTA, CDR2 FQGNSA. The ends lost 5 bases at V and 8 bases at J; junction bases unmatched: 15. The CDR3 covers 16 residues. The chain's CDR3 is CASSPPRRGSIDEQFF. The DNA of the CDR3 is TGTGCCAGCAGCCCCCCTCGGCGGGGGTCTATTGATGAGCAGTTCTTC.

This clone was seen once. As DNA, the CDR3 is TGTGCCAGCAGCTTAGGGACGGGGGCGAGGGGCTACACCTTC. Translated: CASSLGTGARGYTF. The chain has TRBV7-2 and TRBJ1-2, with a weak D call TRBD1 (6 bases). The germline CDR1 and CDR2 sequences are SGHTA and FQGNSA. This CDR3 is 14 amino acids long. V was cut by 1 base and J by 8 bases, with 14 bases left in between.

The V gene is TRBV5-1, the J gene TRBJ2-4; 9 bases align to TRBD1. CDR3 length: 14 residues. Germline V gene data show CDR1 as SGHRS and CDR2 as YFSETQ. J lost 7 bases, V lost 4 bases, and 6 bases had no gene match. CDR3 protein: CASSQEGTGNIQYF. The CDR3 bases are TGCGCCAGCAGCCAAGAAGGGACAGGGAACATTCAGTACTTC.

The CDR3 loop is CASSLNRAGANGYTF. CDR3 coding DNA: TGTGCCAGCAGCCTCAACAGGGCAGGGGCTAATGGCTACACCTTC. The chain joins TRBV6-5 to TRBJ1-2; possibly TRBD1 for D (6 bases). CDR3 length equals 15 residues. In germline, CDR1 is MNHEY, CDR2 SVGAGI. The V end was cut by 6 bases, the J end by 6 bases, with 20 bases between.

V and J are TRBV7-3 and TRBJ2-1; possible D gene TRBD2, 6 bases. The CDR3 has 15 amino acids. Trimming left V 0 bases short and J 4 bases short, with 10 bases between. Germline V CDR1 and CDR2: SGHTA, FQGTGA. CDR3 in DNA: TGTGCCAGCAGCTTAACGCGGGGTGGTTACAATGAGCAGTTCTTC. The encoded protein is CASSLTRGGYNEQFF.

This clone was recorded only once. This chain joins TRBV6-1 and TRBJ2-7; D unclear. V was clipped by 1 base and J by 0 bases, with 7 bases between them. Germline assignment: CDR1 MNHNS and CDR2 SASEGT. The CDR3 extends over 14 amino acids. The CDR3 loop reads CASSEVMSSYEQYF. CDR3 coding DNA: TGTGCCAGCAGTGAAGTGATGAGCTCCTACGAGCAGTACTTC.

This chain links TRBV6-5 with TRBJ1-4; D uncertain. This CDR3 comprises 14 residues. Germline V gene data show CDR1 as MNHEY and CDR2 as SVGAGI. V lost 5 bases and J 7 bases, leaving 14 bases between the germline ends. DNA of the CDR3: TGTGCCAGCAGTGGGTCAGCAGTAGGTGAAAAACTGTTTTTT. Translating gives CASSGSAVGEKLFF.

This chain uses TRBV29-1 with TRBJ1-3, with 8 bases that match TRBD1. Germline CDR1 SQVTM, CDR2 ANQGSEA. Trimming cost V 6 bases and J 0 bases; bases outside gene matches: 4. CDR3 length: 14 residues. As DNA, the CDR3 is TGCAGCGTAGAACAGGGGGGCTCTGGAAACACCATATATTTT. Protein sequence: CSVEQGGSGNTIYF.

The V and J genes are TRBV5-1 and TRBJ1-1; 10 bases fit TRBD1. The CDR3 runs to 16 residues. From germline, CDR1 is SGHRS and CDR2 YFSETQ. The J segment lost 4 bases and the V segment lost 5 bases, leaving 11 bases of the junction unmatched. CDR3 amino acids: CASRATGGQGSTEAFF. For the CDR3, the DNA is TGCGCCAGCAGGGCGACAGGGGGCCAAGGGAGCACTGAAGCTTTCTTT.

The chain is built from TRBV6-5 and TRBJ2-3; 7 bases fit TRBD2. The junction had 6 bases not matched to a gene; V was cut back by 6 bases and J by 0 bases. Germline V gene data show CDR1 as MNHEY and CDR2 as SVGAGI. This CDR3 has 15 residues. The CDR3 sequence: CASSPLAASTDTQYF. The CDR3 DNA reads TGTGCCAGCAGCCCCCTAGCGGCTAGCACAGATACGCAGTATTTT.

This clone was recorded only once. The V gene is TRBV4-2, the J gene TRBJ2-6; possibly TRBD1 for D (6 bases). The CDR3 has 18 amino acids. Trimming left V 4 bases short and J 0 bases short, with 16 bases between. The germline gives CDR1 LGHNA, CDR2 YNFKEQ. The CDR3 is CASSPSQGLVSGANVLTF. CDR3 bases: TGTGCCAGCAGCCCTTCTCAGGGGTTAGTCTCTGGGGCCAACGTCCTGACTTTC.

The chain combines TRBV4-3 with TRBJ2-1; TRBD1 or TRBD2 may be the D gene (6 bases each). Trimming removed 0 bases from V and 13 bases from J, with 13 bases in between. Germline lookup yields CDR1 LGHNA and CDR2 YSLEER. The CDR3 is 13 amino acids. The DNA for the CDR3 is TGCGCCAGCAGCCAAGATACAGGGACTGAACAGTTCTTC. As protein: CASSQDTGTEQFF.

The chain joins TRBV25-1 to TRBJ2-1; a weak D match, TRBD2 (5 bases). The germline V and J ends were trimmed by 6 bases and 0 bases, with 12 bases remaining between them. The CDR3 contains 15 residues. Germline-derived CDR1 and CDR2 are MGHDK and SYGVNS. The CDR3, as DNA: TGTGCCAGCAGCCAAAGCGGAAGCTCCTACAATGAGCAGTTCTTC. Protein: CASSQSGSSYNEQFF.

Within the sample, this clone is medium-sized (0.01 to 0.1%). V is TRBV7-2 and J is TRBJ2-1; 7 bases align to TRBD1. This CDR3 comprises 15 residues. V shed 1 base, J shed 8 bases, and the junction held 8 bases outside the gene matches. In germline, CDR1 is SGHTA, CDR2 FQGNSA. CDR3 residues: CASSLGDSHLDEQFF. In nucleotides, the CDR3 is TGTGCCAGCAGCTTAGGGGACAGTCATTTGGATGAGCAGTTCTTC.

This chain uses TRBV29-1 with TRBJ2-7; TRBD2 is a possible D gene (5 bases). The V end lost 4 bases, the J end lost 2 bases, and 15 bases lay between the germline ends. CDR3 size: 14 residues. Germline V gene sequence: CDR1 SQVTM, CDR2 ANQGSEA. The CDR3 protein is CSVVGGLPAYEQYF. The CDR3 DNA reads TGCAGCGTTGTTGGTGGACTCCCTGCCTACGAGCAGTACTTC.

The chain carries TRBV7-2 and TRBJ2-3; D is undetermined. Per germline, CDR1 SGHTA and CDR2 FQGNSA. This CDR3 spans 14 amino acids. Trimming took off 0 bases at V and 2 bases at J, with 6 bases between the two ends. CDR3 sequence (DNA): TGTGCCAGCAGCTTAGCATTCGTCACAGATACGCAGTATTTT. This sequence encodes CASSLAFVTDTQYF.

This clone was seen more than once but under ten times. The genes are TRBV7-9 and TRBJ2-1; 13 nucleotides align to TRBD2. V gave up 0 bases and J gave up 10 bases; unmatched junction bases: 9. CDR3 length: 17 amino acids. Germline V gene lookup returns CDR1 SEHNR and CDR2 FQNEAQ (reference sequence). This chain's CDR3 is CASSLAGRGLAGNEQFF. CDR3 bases: TGTGCCAGCAGCTTAGCTGGGCGGGGACTAGCGGGGAACGAGCAGTTCTTC.

The V gene is TRBV6-1, the J gene TRBJ1-2; D is undetermined. Germline loops: CDR1 MNHNS, CDR2 SASEGT. V lost 3 bases, J lost 6 bases, and 17 bases lay in between. The CDR3 runs 15 residues. This chain's CDR3 is CASSDGLSFLDGYTF. The CDR3 DNA reads as TGTGCCAGCAGTGATGGTTTGTCCTTTCTCGATGGCTACACCTTC.

The V call is TRBV19, the J call TRBJ2-7; 11 nucleotides line up with TRBD2. Germline values: CDR1 LNHDA, CDR2 SQIVND (reference sequence). The V and J ends lost 6 bases and 3 bases, in that order; junction bases with no gene match: 7. The CDR3 contains 15 residues. CDR3 loop: CASRPGGLADYEQYF. The CDR3 DNA is TGTGCCAGTAGGCCCGGGGGACTAGCGGACTACGAGCAGTACTTC.

This clone was seen only once. The chain joins TRBV6-5 to TRBJ1-5; no firm D call. This CDR3 has 11 residues. CDR1 and CDR2 from the germline V gene are MNHEY and SVGAGI. V was shortened by 6 bases and J by 6 bases, with 6 bases between the two germline ends. The CDR3 here is CASSLGQPQHF. CDR3 bases: TGTGCCAGCAGCTTGGGTCAGCCCCAGCATTTT.

The chain joins TRBV4-1 to TRBJ2-7, with a possible D match to TRBD1 (6 bases). This CDR3 is 13 amino acids long. Trimming left V 0 bases short and J 4 bases short, with 7 bases between. Per the germline V gene, CDR1 is MGHRA and CDR2 is YSYEKL. CDR3 sequence (DNA): TGCGCCAGCAGCCAAGATAGGGGGTACGAGCAGTACTTC. Residues: CASSQDRGYEQYF.

This clone was counted once. The chain employs TRBV18 and TRBJ1-2; D is unclear. CDR3 size: 13 residues. Trimming pared 3 bases from V and 6 bases from J, leaving 11 bases between. The germline V gene encodes CDR1 KGHSH and CDR2 LQKENI. The CDR3 DNA reads TGTGCCAGCTCACCGGGCCAAGACGATGGCTACACCTTC. Translating it yields CASSPGQDDGYTF. The whole variable domain, filled in from reference TRBV18 and TRBJ1-2, reads NAGVMQNPRHLVRRRGQEARLRCSPMKGHSHVYWYRQLPEEGLKFMVYLQKENIIDESGMPKERFSAEFPKEGPSILRIQQVVRGDSAAYFCASSPGQDDGYTFGSGTRLTVV.

V and J are TRBV29-1 and TRBJ2-3, with TRBD2 as a possible D gene (5 bases). The CDR3 extends over 15 amino acids. The germline gives CDR1 SQVTM, CDR2 ANQGSEA. With 7 bases removed from V and 1 base from J, the gap between germline ends came to 18 bases. The CDR3 nucleotides are TGCAGCGCCCGAGGGCGGTTTCTTCGCACAGATACGCAGTATTTT. It translates to CSARGRFLRTDTQYF.